This T cell receptor (beta chain) is drawn from a study of shared clonotypes between healthy human individuals. Turning to the study itself: Three plates each covered CD4 naive and memory; CD8 naive two, CD8 memory one. Findings of the study overall: Larger richness was generally estimated for naive than memory subsets. Several donors shared approximately 5% of their naive CD4 clonotypes.

A word on this clone: The antigen is unknown.

CDR3 length equals 15 residues. Trimming removed 0 bases from V and 7 bases from J, with 13 bases in between. Germline CDR1 reads SGHNT; CDR2 reads YYREEE (reference sequence). Measured with immunoSEQ multiplex PCR; TCRdb has only the in-frame clones, and not every one. Here the sample spans millions of clones, more than 80% being singletons. Sequencing was performed on naive CD4+ T cells sorted from blood. Regarding subset: CD45RA+ positively selected. This TCR came from a man aged 18 to 30 in good health. The chain carries TRBV5-4 and TRBJ2-2; D may be TRBD2 (5 bases). The CDR3 is CASSLEVRGFGELFF. Written as DNA, the CDR3 is TGTGCCAGCAGCTTGGAGGTGCGCGGGTTCGGGGAGCTGTTTTTT.